Shown below are 18 T cell receptor beta chains from a single sample sequenced in a study of blood T cell repertoires in COVID-19. The method was immunoSEQ multiplex PCR; TCRdb's version includes in-frame clones alone and lacks a portion of them. The repertoire holds approximately 220,000 clones, with about 88% as singletons. Input material: peripheral blood. These receptors all stem from a man between 45 and 60 years old who had recovered from COVID-19.

The chain uses TRBV11-2 and TRBJ2-1; weak D call: TRBD2 (6 bases). The V gene's germline CDR1 is SGHAT and CDR2 FQNNGV. Trimming removed 5 bases at V and 10 bases at J, with 21 bases between. The CDR3 loop spans 15 amino acids. CDR3 region: CASSPAGQGRVEQFF. For the CDR3, the DNA is TGTGCCAGCAGCCCGGCGGGGCAAGGGCGGGTAGAGCAGTTCTTC.

This chain connects TRBV24-1 to TRBJ2-3; TRBD1 aligns across 8 bases. This CDR3 contains 16 residues. V gave up 1 base and J gave up 1 base; unmatched junction bases: 3. Germline lookup yields CDR1 KGHDR and CDR2 SFDVKD. The CDR3 DNA sequence: TGTGCCACCAGTGATTTCGGGACAGGCCGCACAGATACGCAGTATTTT. It encodes CATSDFGTGRTDTQYF.

The chain employs TRBV9 and TRBJ2-7; 11 bases match TRBD1. V gave up 0 bases and J gave up 3 bases; unmatched junction bases: 5. The CDR3 runs to 16 residues. CDR1 is SGDLS, CDR2 YYNGEE, per germline. CDR3 DNA: TGTGCCAGCAGCGTAGGCGGACAGGGGGCCCGCTACGAGCAGTACTTC. Translation: CASSVGGQGARYEQYF.

This chain links TRBV28 with TRBJ1-5; D perhaps matches TRBD1 (6 bases). Trimming cost V 5 bases and J 1 base, with 12 bases left between them. Germline assignment: CDR1 MDHEN and CDR2 SYDVKM. CDR3 length: 15 amino acids. As DNA, the CDR3 is TGTGCCAGCAGTACACTGAGGGGGAGCAATCAGCCCCAGCATTTT. Its translation is CASSTLRGSNQPQHF.

This chain links TRBV4-1 with TRBJ1-4, with TRBD1 matching over 10 bases. From germline, CDR1 is MGHRA and CDR2 YSYEKL. V lost 0 bases, J lost 7 bases, and 8 bases stayed unmatched. The CDR3 is made up of 17 amino acids. This CDR3 reads CASSQEPDRGFLEKLFF. As DNA, the CDR3 is TGCGCCAGCAGCCAAGAGCCGGACAGGGGGTTCCTTGAAAAACTGTTTTTT.

The gene calls are TRBV7-2 and TRBJ2-3, with a tentative D call TRBD2 (5 bases). The germline V gene encodes CDR1 SGHTA and CDR2 FQGNSA. V lost 0 bases and J lost 6, with 10 bases in between. This CDR3 is 14 amino acids long. The CDR3 spells CASSLAIRGDTQYF. The DNA for the CDR3 is TGTGCCAGCAGCTTAGCAATTAGAGGGGATACGCAGTATTTT.

This clone was picked up a small number of times. The V call is TRBV20-1, the J call TRBJ2-5; maybe TRBD1 (6 bases). Germline V gene data show CDR1 as DFQATT and CDR2 as SNEGSKA (reference sequence). Trimming removed 4 bases from V and 5 bases from J, with 8 bases in between. The CDR3 has 11 amino acids. CDR3 DNA: TGCAGTGCTAAAACAGGGGAGACCCAGTACTTC. Protein product: CSAKTGETQYF.

The V call is TRBV28, the J call TRBJ2-6, with unresolved D. Trimming shortened V by 2 bases and J by 1 base, and 9 bases separated the two germline ends. The CDR3 has 16 residues. Germline V CDR1 and CDR2: MDHEN, SYDVKM. Here the CDR3 reads CASSLIWRSGANVLTF. CDR3 nucleotide sequence: TGTGCCAGCAGTTTAATTTGGCGGTCTGGGGCCAACGTCCTGACTTTC.

The chain joins TRBV28 to TRBJ1-2; a possible D gene is TRBD1 (6 bases). The CDR3 totals 12 residues. Trimming took 10 bases from V and 6 from J, leaving 15 bases between them. Germline V gives CDR1 MDHEN, CDR2 SYDVKM. CDR3 coding DNA: TGTGCCACTCGCCCTACAGGGAATGGCTACACCTTC. This sequence encodes CATRPTGNGYTF.

The rearrangement joins TRBV14 to TRBJ2-7, with a tentative D call TRBD2 (5 bases). With 1 base removed from V and 7 bases from J, the gap between germline ends came to 17 bases. This CDR3 spans 15 amino acids. Germline V gene data show CDR1 as SGHDN and CDR2 as FVKESK. CDR3 DNA sequence: TGTGCCAGCAGCCAAGTAACCGGGTTCGAGGGAGAGCAGTACTTC. It codes for CASSQVTGFEGEQYF.

The chain carries TRBV19 and TRBJ2-7, with D uncertain. Germline loops: CDR1 LNHDA, CDR2 SQIVND (reference sequence). Trimming removed 1 base from V and 0 bases from J, with 10 bases in between. The CDR3 extends over 15 amino acids. CDR3 bases: TGTGCCAGTAGTATAGCTCCCGGTTTCTCCTACGAGCAGTACTTC. Its translation: CASSIAPGFSYEQYF.

In this sample, this clone turned up a few times. The V call is TRBV30, the J call TRBJ2-1; weak D call: TRBD2 (6 bases). The CDR3 is 13 residues long. From germline, CDR1 is GTSNPN and CDR2 SVGIG (reference sequence). Trimming stripped 2 bases from V and 8 bases from J, with 13 bases between. The CDR3 protein is CAWSKGGTDEQFF. CDR3 nucleotide sequence: TGTGCCTGGAGTAAGGGAGGAACCGATGAGCAGTTCTTC.

V usage is TRBV11-2 and J usage is TRBJ2-4; 8 bases map to TRBD1. Germline lookup yields CDR1 SGHAT and CDR2 FQNNGV. With V trimmed by 3 bases and J by 4 bases, 8 bases remained unmatched. CDR3 length equals 16 residues. The CDR3 coding sequence is TGTGCCAGCAGCTTCCGTCCGGGACAGGATAAAAACATTCAGTACTTC. Amino acid sequence: CASSFRPGQDKNIQYF.

The chain is built from TRBV5-6 and TRBJ2-4; 8 positions match TRBD1. Germline V lookup: CDR1 SGHDT, CDR2 YYEEEE. The CDR3 is 15 residues long. The V gene end was trimmed by 2 bases and the J gene end by 4 bases; junction bases not matched to a gene: 5. The CDR3 region is CASSFAGTGKNIQYF. CDR3 DNA sequence: TGTGCCAGCAGCTTTGCAGGGACAGGTAAAAACATTCAGTACTTC.

This sequence joins TRBV7-6 and TRBJ2-1; TRBD1 agrees at 8 bases. Germline assignment: CDR1 SGHVS and CDR2 FNYEAQ. The CDR3 sequence is 15 residues long. Trimming at V came to 5 bases and at J to 6 bases, leaving 9 bases not matched to a gene. CDR3 protein: CASSLKPGQANEQFF. The CDR3 DNA reads TGTGCCAGCAGCCTAAAGCCGGGACAGGCCAATGAGCAGTTCTTC.

This clone was observed once. This chain connects TRBV2 to TRBJ2-1; 7 bases map to TRBD2. With 4 bases clipped from V and 6 bases from J, the junction kept 6 bases outside the gene matches. The CDR3 length is 14 residues. CDR1 is SNHLY and CDR2 is FYNNEI in the germline V gene. CDR3 in DNA: TGTGCCAGCAGTGGGGACTACCCCTCCAATGAGCAGTTCTTC. Translating gives CASSGDYPSNEQFF.

The J gene is TRBJ2-5, the V gene TRBV15, with TRBD2 matching over 8 bases. CDR1 and CDR2 from the germline V gene are LNHNV and YYDKDF (reference sequence). With V trimmed by 5 bases and J by 5 bases, 16 bases remained unmatched. The CDR3 runs 17 residues. The CDR3: CATSGPGGERRQETQYF. The CDR3 region has the DNA TGTGCCACCAGCGGGCCGGGGGGGGAGAGGAGGCAGGAGACCCAGTACTTC.

This chain's CDR3 is CSVEETGYGRVMNTEAFF. CDR3 in DNA: TGCAGCGTTGAAGAGACAGGATACGGTCGCGTAATGAACACTGAAGCTTTCTTT. The gene calls are TRBV29-1 and TRBJ1-1, with D perhaps TRBD1 (6 bases). Trimming took 0 bases from V and 0 from J, leaving 20 bases between them. Germline V CDR1 and CDR2: SQVTM, ANQGSEA. The CDR3 sequence is 18 residues long.